This entry lists 14 T cell receptor beta chains sequenced from one sample in a study of cytomegalovirus exposure and HLA in healthy donors. The PCR employed 60 Vbeta primers together with 13 Jbeta primers. Using immunoSEQ multiplex PCR, the repertoire was profiled, and TCRdb retains in-frame clones only, with some absent. The sample holds 150,000 to 200,000 clones, about three quarters seen once. Sequenced: PBMCs. The receptors stem from a female donor in good health and CMV-seronegative.

This sequence joins TRBV30 and TRBJ1-2, with D uncertain. The germline CDR1 and CDR2 sequences are GTSNPN and SVGIG (reference sequence). Trimming took off 1 base at V and 4 bases at J, with 13 bases between the two ends. CDR3 length equals 14 residues. CDR3 sequence (DNA): TGTGCCTGGAGTGGGGCCATTCTAACCTATGGCTACACCTTC. Protein: CAWSGAILTYGYTF. The variable domain in full, with the rest retrieved from reference TRBV30 and TRBJ1-2, is SQTIHQWPATLVQPVGSPLSLECTVEGTSNPNLYWYRQAAGRGLQLLFYSVGIGQISSEVPQNLSASRPQDRQFILSSKKLLLSDSGFYLCAWSGAILTYGYTFGSGTRLTVV.

This clone was recorded a few times. The rearrangement links TRBV19 to TRBJ1-5; D is unclear. The CDR3 has 14 residues. V dropped 4 bases and J dropped 3 bases, with 10 bases sitting between them. Germline V CDR1 and CDR2: LNHDA, SQIVND (reference sequence). The CDR3: CASSTSGNNQPQHF. In DNA, the CDR3 is TGTGCCAGTAGTACTTCGGGGAACAATCAGCCCCAGCATTTT.

The V and J genes are TRBV2 and TRBJ1-1, with 7 bases that match TRBD1. V trimming: 5 bases; J trimming: 0 bases; junction bases outside the gene matches: 6. Germline V gives CDR1 SNHLY, CDR2 FYNNEI. The CDR3 is 15 amino acids. CDR3 nucleotide sequence: TGTGCCAGCAGTTCCGGGACAGTCTTGAACACTGAAGCTTTCTTT. This encodes CASSSGTVLNTEAFF.

This chain connects TRBV30 to TRBJ1-2; TRBD1 aligns across 7 bases. CDR1 and CDR2 from the germline V gene are GTSNPN and SVGIG (reference sequence). The CDR3 is 13 residues long. The V and J ends lost 2 bases and 4 bases, in that order; junction bases with no gene match: 4. The CDR3 region is CAWSLDRPYGYTF. CDR3 DNA: TGTGCCTGGAGTCTGGACAGGCCCTATGGCTACACCTTC.

This chain uses TRBV7-6 with TRBJ2-7, with D possibly being TRBD2 (6 bases). The CDR3 loop spans 16 amino acids. Germline values: CDR1 SGHVS, CDR2 FNYEAQ. V lost 1 base to trimming and J lost 5 bases, with 18 bases between them. CDR3 DNA sequence: TGTGCCAGCAGCTTAGGTCCGGGACTCCGTCGAGACGAGCAGTACTTC. Its translation is CASSLGPGLRRDEQYF.

The J gene is TRBJ2-4, the V gene TRBV5-6; the D gene is possibly TRBD2 (6 bases). Germline CDR1 is SGHDT and CDR2 is YYEEEE. The germline V and J ends were trimmed by 0 bases and 2 bases, with 12 bases remaining between them. This CDR3 region has 16 residues. The CDR3 protein is CASSLVGAGSKNIQYF. CDR3 coding DNA: TGTGCCAGCAGCTTGGTCGGCGCGGGGTCCAAAAACATTCAGTACTTC.

The chain uses TRBV18 and TRBJ2-1; D is perhaps TRBD1 (5 bases). Looked up from germline, CDR1 is KGHSH and CDR2 is LQKENI. Trimming pared 3 bases from V and 0 bases from J, leaving 12 bases between. The CDR3 sequence is 16 residues long. CDR3 coding DNA: TGTGCCAGCTCACCCCCGGCAGGGTACTCCTACAATGAGCAGTTCTTC. This sequence encodes CASSPPAGYSYNEQFF.

A single count supports this clone. The chain couples TRBV5-6 to TRBJ1-5; D gene ambiguous. Germline CDR1 reads SGHDT; CDR2 reads YYEEEE. The CDR3 runs to 13 residues. Between the trimmed V and J ends, which lost 2 bases and 0 bases, there was a span of 3 bases. CDR3 DNA: TGTGCCAGCAGCTTACATAGCAATCAGCCCCAGCATTTT. Encoded protein: CASSLHSNQPQHF.

The CDR3, as DNA: TGCGCCAGCAGCACCGGACTAGCGGCCACAGATACGCAGTATTTT. Translating gives CASSTGLAATDTQYF. The chain employs TRBV5-1 and TRBJ2-3, with 10 bases that match TRBD2. CDR1 and CDR2 from the germline V gene are SGHRS and YFSETQ. Trimming at V came to 4 bases and at J to 2 bases, leaving 4 bases not matched to a gene. CDR3 length equals 15 residues.

The chain joins TRBV7-3 to TRBJ1-3, with TRBD1 matching 7 bases. This CDR3 region has 18 residues. V lost 5 bases to trimming and J lost 0 bases; unmatched junction nucleotides: 13. Germline lookup yields CDR1 SGHTA and CDR2 FQGTGA. The CDR3 sequence is CASSLGGRGVNSGNTIYF. For the CDR3, the DNA is TGTGCCAGCAGCCTAGGGGGCCGAGGAGTGAACTCTGGAAACACCATATATTTT.

The chain combines TRBV30 with TRBJ1-5; D might be TRBD1 (5 bases). Trimming removed 0 bases at V and 5 bases at J, with 11 bases between. CDR1 and CDR2 (germline): GTSNPN, SVGIG (reference sequence). The CDR3 length is 14 residues. The CDR3 bases are TGTGCCTGGAGTGTAGGGGTTCGGGATCAGCCCCAGCATTTT. This codes for CAWSVGVRDQPQHF. The full variable domain, in which reference TRBV30 and TRBJ1-5 provide the parts outside the CDR3, is SQTIHQWPATLVQPVGSPLSLECTVEGTSNPNLYWYRQAAGRGLQLLFYSVGIGQISSEVPQNLSASRPQDRQFILSSKKLLLSDSGFYLCAWSVGVRDQPQHFGDGTRLSIL.

This clone was seen a few times. The V call is TRBV5-1, the J call TRBJ2-7, with a possible D match to TRBD1 (5 bases). From germline, CDR1 is SGHRS and CDR2 YFSETQ. This CDR3 region has 14 residues. Trimming cost V 0 bases and J 5 bases, with 12 bases left between them. The CDR3 sequence: CASSLEGLVNEQYF. The CDR3 region has the DNA TGCGCCAGCAGCTTGGAGGGGTTAGTGAACGAGCAGTACTTC.

J is TRBJ1-4 and V is TRBV5-1; 9 bases map to TRBD1. From germline, CDR1 is SGHRS and CDR2 YFSETQ. The CDR3 totals 14 residues. V dropped 4 bases and J dropped 6; count of bases not matched to a gene: 4. CDR3: CASSPRTGDEKLFF. CDR3 coding DNA: TGCGCCAGCAGCCCACGGACAGGGGATGAAAAACTGTTTTTT.

The V gene is TRBV5-4, the J gene TRBJ2-2; TRBD2 matches at 11 bases. The germline CDR1 and CDR2 sequences are SGHNT and YYREEE (reference sequence). The J segment lost 0 bases and the V segment lost 3 bases, leaving 7 bases of the junction unmatched. This CDR3 comprises 18 residues. The CDR3 DNA sequence: TGTGCCAGCAGCTGGCGACTAGCGGGGCTAGCGAACACCGGGGAGCTGTTTTTT. It codes for CASSWRLAGLANTGELFF.